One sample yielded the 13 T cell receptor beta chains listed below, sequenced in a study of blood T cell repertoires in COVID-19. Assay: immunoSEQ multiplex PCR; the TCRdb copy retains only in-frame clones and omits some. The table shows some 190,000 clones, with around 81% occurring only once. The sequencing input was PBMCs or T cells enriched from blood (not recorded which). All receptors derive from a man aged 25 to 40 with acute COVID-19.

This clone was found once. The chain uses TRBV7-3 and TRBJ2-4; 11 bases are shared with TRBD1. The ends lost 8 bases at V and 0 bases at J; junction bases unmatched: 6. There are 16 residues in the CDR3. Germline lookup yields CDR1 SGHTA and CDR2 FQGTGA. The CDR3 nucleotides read TGTGCCAGCGGACCGGGGACAGGGGGAGCCAAAAACATTCAGTACTTC. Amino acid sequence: CASGPGTGGAKNIQYF.

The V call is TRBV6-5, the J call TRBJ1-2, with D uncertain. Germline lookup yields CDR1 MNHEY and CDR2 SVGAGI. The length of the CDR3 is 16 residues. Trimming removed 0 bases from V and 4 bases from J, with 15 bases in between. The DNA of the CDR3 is TGTGCCAGCAGTTACTCCTCGCCCCTTGGGAGCTATGGCTACACCTTC. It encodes CASSYSSPLGSYGYTF.

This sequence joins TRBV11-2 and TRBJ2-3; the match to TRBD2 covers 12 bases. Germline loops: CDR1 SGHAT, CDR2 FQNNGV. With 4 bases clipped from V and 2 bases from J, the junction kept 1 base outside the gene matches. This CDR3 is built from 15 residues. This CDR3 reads CASSSSGGVTDTQYF. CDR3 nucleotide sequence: TGTGCCAGCAGCTCTAGCGGGGGGGTCACAGATACGCAGTATTTT.

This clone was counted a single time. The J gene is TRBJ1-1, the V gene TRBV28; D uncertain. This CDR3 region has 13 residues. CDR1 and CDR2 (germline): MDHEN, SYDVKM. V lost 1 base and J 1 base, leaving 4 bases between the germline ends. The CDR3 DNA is TGTGCCAGCAGTTTATCAGGGAACACTGAAGCTTTCTTT. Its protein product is CASSLSGNTEAFF.

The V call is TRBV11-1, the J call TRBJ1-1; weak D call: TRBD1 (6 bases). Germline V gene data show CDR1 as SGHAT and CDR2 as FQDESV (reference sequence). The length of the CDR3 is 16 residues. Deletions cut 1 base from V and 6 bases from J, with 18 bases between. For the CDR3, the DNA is TGTGCCAGCAGCTTAGAAGGGGGTGGAGGCGCTCCTGAAGCTTTCTTT. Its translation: CASSLEGGGGAPEAFF.

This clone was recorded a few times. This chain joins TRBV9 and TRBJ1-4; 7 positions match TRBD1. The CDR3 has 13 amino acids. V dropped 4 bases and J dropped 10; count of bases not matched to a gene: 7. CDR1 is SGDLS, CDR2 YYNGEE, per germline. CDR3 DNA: TGTGCCAGCAGCTCCCGACAGGGAGGAAAACTGTTTTTT. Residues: CASSSRQGGKLFF.

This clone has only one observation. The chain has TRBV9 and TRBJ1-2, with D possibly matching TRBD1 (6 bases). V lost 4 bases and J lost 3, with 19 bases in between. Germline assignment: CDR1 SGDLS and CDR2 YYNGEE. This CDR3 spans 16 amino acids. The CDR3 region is CASSSTQGLWHYGYTF. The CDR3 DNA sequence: TGTGCCAGCAGCTCAACTCAGGGGTTGTGGCACTATGGCTACACCTTC.

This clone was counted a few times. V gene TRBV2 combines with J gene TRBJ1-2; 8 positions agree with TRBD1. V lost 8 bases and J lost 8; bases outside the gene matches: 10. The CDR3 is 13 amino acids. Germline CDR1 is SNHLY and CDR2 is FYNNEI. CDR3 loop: CASLLVTGDGYTF. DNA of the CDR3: TGTGCCAGCCTCTTGGTGACAGGGGACGGCTACACCTTC.

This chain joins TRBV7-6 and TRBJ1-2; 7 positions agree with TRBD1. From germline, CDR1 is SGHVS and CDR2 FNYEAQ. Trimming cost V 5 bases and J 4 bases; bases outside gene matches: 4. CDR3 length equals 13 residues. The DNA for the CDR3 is TGTGCCAGCAGCGACAGGGTCGGCTATGGCTACACCTTC. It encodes CASSDRVGYGYTF.

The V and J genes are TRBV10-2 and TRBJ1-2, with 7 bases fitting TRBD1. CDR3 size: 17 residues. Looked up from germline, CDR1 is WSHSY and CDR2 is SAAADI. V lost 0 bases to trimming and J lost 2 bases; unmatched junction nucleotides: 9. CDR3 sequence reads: CASSESNRGQGNYGYTF. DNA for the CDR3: TGCGCCAGCAGTGAGTCCAACAGGGGTCAAGGAAACTATGGCTACACCTTC.

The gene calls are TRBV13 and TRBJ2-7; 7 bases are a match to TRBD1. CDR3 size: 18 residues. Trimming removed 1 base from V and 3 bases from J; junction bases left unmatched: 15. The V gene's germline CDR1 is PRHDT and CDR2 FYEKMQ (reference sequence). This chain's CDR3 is CASSLVGLPGQVDYEQYF. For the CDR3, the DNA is TGTGCCAGCAGCTTAGTAGGTCTCCCAGGACAGGTGGACTACGAGCAGTACTTC.

This chain's CDR3 is CATSDEKGGNEQYF. CDR3 in DNA: TGTGCCACCAGTGACGAGAAAGGGGGCAACGAGCAGTACTTC. This chain connects TRBV24-1 to TRBJ2-7, with 7 nucleotides matching TRBD1. The CDR3 totals 14 residues. The germline CDR1 and CDR2 sequences are KGHDR and SFDVKD. After removal of 4 bases from V and 5 bases from J, the junction contained 7 bases not matched to a gene.

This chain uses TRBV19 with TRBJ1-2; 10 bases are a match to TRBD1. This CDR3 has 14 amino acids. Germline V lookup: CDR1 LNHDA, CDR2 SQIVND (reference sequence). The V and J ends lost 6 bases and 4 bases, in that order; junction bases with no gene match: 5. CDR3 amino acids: CASSGDRGSYGYTF. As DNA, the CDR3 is TGTGCCAGTAGCGGGGACAGGGGTAGCTATGGCTACACCTTC.